This is a list of T cell receptor beta chains from one sample in a study of Ad26.COV2.S vaccination and SARS-CoV-2 variants. Some clones are missing from TCRdb's copy, which holds only in-frame ones; the method was immunoSEQ multiplex PCR. The sample lists about 680,000 clones, 89% occurring once. The material sequenced was peripheral blood, taken in a trial of Ad26.COV2.S vaccine versus placebo. All receptors derive from a person aged 18-60 years who received the Ad26.COV2.S COVID-19 vaccine or a placebo. Both conserved end residues are part of each CDR3. The order of the fields is D gene, V gene, clone size, J gene, CDR3 protein, CDR3 DNA. A D gene is named only where the DNA matches it firmly. Size values are once, few and many counts, or a class for expanded clones, and some rows have none.

>TRBD2|TRBV7-2|few|TRBJ2-5
CASSLSGTQETQYF
TGTGCCAGCAGCCTTAGCGGGACCCAAGAGACCCAGTACTTC
>TRBD1|TRBV7-9|.|TRBJ1-2
CASSFQGAGNSNTF
TGTGCCAGCAGCTTCCAGGGGGCGGGGAACTCTAACACCTTC
>.|TRBV5-1|once|TRBJ2-1
CASSSLYGIHEQFF
TGCGCCAGCAGCTCACTTTATGGTATCCATGAGCAGTTCTTC
>.|TRBV4-2|.|TRBJ1-3
CASSSDRNSGNTIYF
TGTGCCAGCAGTTCAGACAGGAACTCTGGAAACACCATATATTTT
>.|TRBV5-6|.|TRBJ1-6
CASSYLGREDSPLHF
TGTGCCAGCAGCTATCTGGGCAGGGAGGACTCACCCCTCCACTTT
>TRBD1|TRBV5-1|.|TRBJ2-2
CASRGTANTGELFF
TGCGCCAGCAGGGGGACAGCAAACACCGGGGAGCTGTTTTTT
>TRBD1|TRBV25-1|.|TRBJ2-7
CASTSTGSLYEQYF
TGTGCCAGCACCTCGACAGGGTCCCTCTACGAGCAGTACTTC
>.|TRBV7-2|.|TRBJ2-3
CASSSYKGYTDTQYF
TGTGCCAGCAGCTCCTATAAGGGGTACACAGATACGCAGTATTTT
>.|TRBV10-2|.|TRBJ2-7
CASRKGLLTGMGSYEQYF
TGCGCCAGCAGGAAGGGGCTCCTAACAGGAATGGGGTCCTACGAGCAGTACTTC
>.|TRBV9|.|TRBJ1-6
CASSVALGSPLHF
TGTGCCAGCAGCGTAGCTCTGGGGTCACCCCTCCACTTT
>.|TRBV2|.|TRBJ2-7
CATSLRAYEQYF
TGTGCCACCTCCCTCAGGGCTTACGAGCAGTACTTC
>.|TRBV6-6|.|TRBJ2-5
CASTPGRGLQETQYF
TGTGCCAGCACCCCCGGGAGGGGGCTTCAAGAGACCCAGTACTTC
>.|TRBV5-4|.|TRBJ2-5
CASSSDSLNGETQYF
TGTGCCAGCAGTTCCGACAGTCTAAACGGGGAGACCCAGTACTTC
>.|TRBV6-2/TRBV6-3|.|TRBJ1-6
CASSFAVYNSPLHF
TGTGCCAGCAGTTTCGCCGTTTATAATTCACCCCTCCACTTT
>.|TRBV7-8|.|TRBJ2-3
CASSFEALTGRDTDTQYF
TGTGCCAGCAGCTTCGAGGCCTTGACAGGGAGGGATACAGATACGCAGTATTTT
>TRBD1|TRBV27|.|TRBJ1-4
CAGPDRGDEKLFF
TGTGCCGGACCGGACAGGGGTGATGAAAAACTGTTTTTT
>.|TRBV4-3|.|TRBJ2-2
CASSQGSGVDTGELFF
TGCGCCAGCAGCCAAGGAAGCGGAGTAGACACCGGGGAGCTGTTTTTT
>.|TRBV18|.|TRBJ2-5
CASSPPLRETQYF
TGTGCCAGCTCACCACCTTTGCGGGAGACCCAGTACTTC
>.|TRBV11-2|.|TRBJ1-6
CASRLIHGTSPLHF
TGTGCCAGCAGGTTGATACACGGAACTTCACCCCTCCACTTT
>.|TRBV6-5|.|TRBJ1-5
CASSKGAGSNQPQHF
TGTGCCAGCAGCAAGGGCGCGGGTAGCAATCAGCCCCAGCATTTT
>.|TRBV7-2|few|TRBJ2-7
CASSTFAEQYF
TGTGCCAGCAGCACCTTTGCCGAGCAGTACTTC
>TRBD1|TRBV16|.|TRBJ1-5
CASSQSATGGYSNQPQHF
TGTGCCAGCAGCCAATCGGCCACAGGGGGATATAGCAATCAGCCCCAGCATTTT
>.|TRBV10-3|.|TRBJ2-1
CAISEGREWSEQFF
TGTGCCATCAGTGAGGGTCGGGAGTGGAGTGAGCAGTTCTTC
>.|TRBV15|.|TRBJ2-6
CATSFEYSPSGANVLTF
TGTGCCACCAGCTTTGAGTACAGCCCCTCTGGGGCCAACGTCCTGACTTTC
>.|TRBV5-1|.|TRBJ2-5
CASSLASGSYQETQYF
TGCGCCAGCAGCTTGGCATCAGGTTCCTACCAAGAGACCCAGTACTTC
>.|TRBV6-2/TRBV6-3|.|TRBJ2-1
CASSYGHPRDNEQFF
TGTGCCAGCAGTTACGGACACCCCAGGGACAATGAGCAGTTCTTC
>.|TRBV3-1/TRBV3-2|.|TRBJ2-3
CASSQELFVGDRTDTQYF
TGTGCCAGCAGCCAAGAATTATTTGTCGGGGATCGTACAGATACGCAGTATTTT
>.|TRBV7-2|.|TRBJ2-7
CASSLQGNSYEQYF
TGTGCCAGCAGCTTACAGGGAAACTCCTACGAGCAGTACTTC
>.|TRBV30|.|TRBJ2-6
CAWSAHLSGANVLTF
TGTGCCTGGAGCGCACACCTCTCTGGGGCCAACGTCCTGACTTTC
>TRBD1|TRBV24-1|.|TRBJ2-3
CATSRGQGSTDTQYF
TGTGCCACCAGTCGTGGACAGGGGAGCACAGATACGCAGTATTTT
>.|TRBV25-1|.|TRBJ1-2
CASSRGSNYGYTF
TGTGCCAGCAGTAGGGGCAGTAACTATGGCTACACCTTC
>.|TRBV27|.|TRBJ2-4
CASSKGGGGNIQYF
TGTGCCAGCAGTAAAGGGGGCGGGGGGAACATTCAGTACTTC
>.|TRBV6-5|.|TRBJ1-1
CASFPSAAGWGEAFF
TGTGCCAGCTTCCCCTCAGCGGCTGGATGGGGTGAAGCTTTCTTT
>.|TRBV7-2|.|TRBJ2-3
CASNPWAAKADTQYF
TGTGCCAGCAACCCATGGGCCGCCAAGGCAGATACGCAGTATTTT
>.|TRBV9|.|TRBJ1-4
CASSVADGLCILGLFF
TGTGCCAGCAGCGTAGCGGATGGCCTTTGTATCTTGGGACTGTTTTTT
>.|TRBV27|once|TRBJ1-1
CASSFRGAEAFF
TGTGCCAGCAGTTTTCGGGGGGCTGAAGCTTTCTTT
>TRBD1|TRBV7-9|once|TRBJ1-6
CASSLGWDSPLPLHF
TGTGCCAGCAGCTTAGGGTGGGACAGCCCATTACCCCTCCACTTT
>TRBD1|TRBV19|.|TRBJ2-1
CASSRMDRGPNEQFF
TGTGCCAGTAGTAGGATGGACAGGGGGCCGAATGAGCAGTTCTTC
>TRBD1|TRBV4-2|.|TRBJ2-7
CASSQDAGQGSRIGQYF
TGTGCCAGCAGCCAAGATGCGGGACAGGGGTCGCGCATTGGTCAGTACTTC
>TRBD2|TRBV9|.|TRBJ2-1
CASSVELAGYNEQFF
TGTGCCAGCAGCGTAGAACTAGCGGGGTACAATGAGCAGTTCTTC